This T cell receptor (beta chain) comes out of a study of cytomegalovirus exposure and HLA in healthy donors. Overall study results and limits: What TCR beta sequences reportedly achieved was accurate prediction of HLA-A and HLA-B alleles in most subjects.

Per the germline V gene, CDR1 is SGHVS and CDR2 is FNYEAQ. With 0 bases removed from V and 6 bases from J, the gap between germline ends came to 15 bases. The CDR3 length is 16 residues. A note on this clone: Its antigen is not known.

PCR employed 60 Vbeta and 13 Jbeta primers. The data were produced by immunoSEQ multiplex PCR, yet TCRdb's version contains in-frame clones alone and is incomplete. This sample has about 81,000 clones; 77% occur once, and the top ten carry approximately 3.2%. The rearrangement uses TRBV7-6 and TRBJ1-5; D remains unclear. The sequence was collected from a man aged 50 to 59 in good health and CMV-seropositive. The specimen was PBMCs. The CDR3 DNA follows: TGTGCCAGCAGCTTAGCGGGAGGGTTCGGGTCTCAGCCCCAGCATTTT. It encodes CASSLAGGFGSQPQHF.